This T cell receptor (beta chain) was captured by sequencing in a study of identical twins. TCRdb reprocessed the 5' RACE reads via MiXCR and lists one record per CDR3 protein. The table records nearly 900,000 distinct CDR3 sequences, 9% to 15% of them present only once. Germline V gene lookup returns CDR1 MDHEN and CDR2 SYDVKM. V was pared by 6 bases and J by 0 bases, with 24 bases between. This CDR3 spans 20 amino acids. The data also belong to a second study, concerning yellow fever vaccine responses in identical twins.

This sequence joins TRBV28 and TRBJ1-6; maybe TRBD1 (5 bases). This TCR came from a woman aged 18 to 35 in good health. Input material: PBMCs. The CDR3 is CASSGLYGAVGSSYNSPLHF. CDR3 nucleotides: TGTGCCAGCAGCGGCCTTTATGGGGCAGTCGGAAGCTCCTATAATTCACCCCTCCACTTT.